The clone carrying this T cell receptor beta chain was seen ten or more times. Its antigen is currently unknown. It was with a sample-barcoded 5' primer and a J-beta primer mix that a second PCR of roughly 7 to 12 cycles was run. TCRdb re-analysed the 5' RACE reads in MiXCR, keeping a single row per CDR3 protein. The sample records 550,000 to 650,000 distinct CDR3 sequences, less than 35% being singletons. The V and J ends lost 2 bases and 8 bases respectively, with 13 bases between them. In germline, CDR1 is MNHNY, CDR2 SVGAGI (reference sequence). The CDR3 has 14 residues. The data originate from a study of blood T cells in healthy people across ages. General study points: Estimates of diversity drawn from one million T cells were considered underestimates. Higher diversity and more naive CD4+ cells were features of long-lived donors, compared to aged donors.

This chain connects TRBV6-6 to TRBJ2-1, with D perhaps matching TRBD2 (6 bases). This receptor was taken from a woman older than 75 in good health. The sequencing input was blood. CDR3 nucleotide sequence: TGTGCCAGCAGTTACCCGCCTGGCGGGGATGAGCAGTTCTTC. This encodes CASSYPPGGDEQFF.